The 21 T cell receptor beta chains presented below share a single source sample, sequenced in a study of shared T cell receptors in the human thymus. Profiling relied on immunoSEQ multiplex PCR, and the TCRdb table lists in-frame clones only, not all of them. In the table there are hundreds of thousands of clones, 80% to 90% of which are singletons. The same sample was also used in a study of human thymus T cells.

Sequenced material: thymocytes. These receptors all stem from a boy under three years old with a congenital heart defect.

This chain links TRBV27 with TRBJ1-1; tentative D call: TRBD1 (5 bases). The germline V gene has CDR1 MNHEY and CDR2 SMNVEV (reference sequence). V was shortened by 2 bases and J by 5 bases, with 12 bases between the two germline ends. The CDR3 contains 14 residues. The CDR3 bases are TGTGCCAGCAGTTTAACGGGGGTGGAGACTGAAGCTTTCTTT. Translated: CASSLTGVETEAFF.

The V and J genes are TRBV30 and TRBJ2-6, with D unresolved. V was shortened by 1 base and J by 1 base, with 8 bases between the two germline ends. Per germline, CDR1 GTSNPN and CDR2 SVGIG (reference sequence). CDR3 length: 15 amino acids. The CDR3 DNA sequence: TGTGCCTGGAGTGCAGATCCATCTGGGGCCAACGTCCTGACTTTC. It encodes CAWSADPSGANVLTF.

The chain uses TRBV30 and TRBJ1-4, with a tentative D call TRBD1 (6 bases). This CDR3 has 15 residues. Trimming removed 3 bases from V and 4 bases from J, with 15 bases in between. CDR1 is GTSNPN and CDR2 is SVGIG in the germline V gene (reference sequence). DNA for the CDR3: TGTGCCTGGAGGGACTCAGGGGCCCGTAATGAAAAACTGTTTTTT. It is translated as CAWRDSGARNEKLFF. Combining the CDR3 with reference TRBV30 and TRBJ1-4 gives the whole variable domain SQTIHQWPATLVQPVGSPLSLECTVEGTSNPNLYWYRQAAGRGLQLLFYSVGIGQISSEVPQNLSASRPQDRQFILSSKKLLLSDSGFYLCAWRDSGARNEKLFFGSGTQLSVL.

V is TRBV28 and J is TRBJ2-2; the match to TRBD2 covers 7 bases. After removal of 0 bases from V and 2 bases from J, the junction contained 3 bases not matched to a gene. The germline CDR1 and CDR2 sequences are MDHEN and SYDVKM. CDR3 length: 16 amino acids. The CDR3 DNA follows: TGTGCCAGCAGTTTATGGGGACTATTCAACACCGGGGAGCTGTTTTTT. Encoded protein: CASSLWGLFNTGELFF.

The rearrangement links TRBV19 to TRBJ1-1; 9 bases map to TRBD1. The V segment lost 5 bases and the J segment 5 bases; nucleotides outside the gene matches: 9. Germline loops: CDR1 LNHDA, CDR2 SQIVND (reference sequence). The CDR3 contains 15 residues. CDR3 residues: CASSPHWTGDTEAFF. The CDR3 nucleotides are TGTGCCAGTAGTCCTCACTGGACAGGGGATACTGAAGCTTTCTTT.

V gene TRBV7-2 combines with J gene TRBJ2-1; D perhaps matches TRBD1 (6 bases). The V gene lost 5 bases and the J gene lost 15 bases, with 23 bases spanning the gap. The germline CDR1 and CDR2 sequences are SGHTA and FQGNSA. This CDR3 spans 14 amino acids. CDR3 residues: CASSVKPAHLGAFF. In nucleotides, the CDR3 is TGTGCCAGCAGCGTCAAACCTGCACACTTGGGGGCGTTCTTC.

In this sample, this clone turned up once. The rearrangement joins TRBV28 to TRBJ1-2; D may be TRBD1 (6 bases). Germline V gene lookup returns CDR1 MDHEN and CDR2 SYDVKM. Trimming shortened V by 5 bases and J by 1 base, and 14 bases separated the two germline ends. CDR3 length: 15 amino acids. The CDR3 sequence: CASSHHQGHNYGYTF. For the CDR3, the DNA is TGTGCCAGCAGTCACCATCAGGGGCATAACTATGGCTACACCTTC.

The chain joins TRBV14 to TRBJ2-7; 9 nucleotides line up with TRBD2. The V segment lost 1 base and the J segment 4 bases; nucleotides outside the gene matches: 5. The CDR3 contains 15 residues. Per germline, CDR1 SGHDN and CDR2 FVKESK. CDR3 protein: CASSQGSSGDYEQYF. The CDR3 DNA sequence: TGTGCCAGCAGCCAAGGATCTAGCGGGGATTACGAGCAGTACTTC.

J is TRBJ2-7 and V is TRBV2; 12 nucleotides line up with TRBD2. In germline, CDR1 is SNHLY, CDR2 FYNNEI. The CDR3 sequence is 16 residues long. V was clipped by 6 bases and J by 0 bases; unmatched bases: 6. The DNA for the CDR3 is TGTGCCAGCAGGAGGGGACTAGCGGGTTCCTCCTACGAGCAGTACTTC. Amino acids: CASRRGLAGSSYEQYF.

This clone turned up a few times. This chain uses TRBV28 with TRBJ2-2; D might be TRBD2 (7 bases). Trimming removed 4 bases at V and 7 bases at J, with 16 bases between. Germline CDR1 is MDHEN and CDR2 is SYDVKM. This CDR3 has 15 amino acids. The CDR3 here is CASSSEGGAGGELFF. DNA of the CDR3: TGTGCCAGCAGTTCCGAAGGGGGGGCAGGCGGGGAGCTGTTTTTT.

The gene calls are TRBV28 and TRBJ2-5; perhaps TRBD2 as D (6 bases). The length of the CDR3 is 17 residues. Germline values: CDR1 MDHEN, CDR2 SYDVKM. Trimming shortened V by 1 base and J by 3 bases, and 18 bases separated the two germline ends. The CDR3 DNA reads as TGTGCCAGCAGTTTATCGACCTTGTTTCGGGGGAAAGAGACCCAGTACTTC. This gives the protein CASSLSTLFRGKETQYF. The variable domain in full, completed from reference TRBV28 and TRBJ2-5, reads DVKVTQSSRYLVKRTGEKVFLECVQDMDHENMFWYRQDPGLGLRLIYFSYDVKMKEKGDIPEGYSVSREKKERFSLILESASTNQTSMYLCASSLSTLFRGKETQYFGPGTRLLVL.

The genes are TRBV19 and TRBJ2-3; TRBD2 agrees at 8 bases. Trimming took 5 bases from V and 2 from J; bases not matched to a gene: 6. The CDR3 spans 15 residues. Germline-derived CDR1 and CDR2 are LNHDA and SQIVND (reference sequence). Here the CDR3 DNA reads TGTGCCAGTAGTTCCGGGGGGGCTGACACAGATACGCAGTATTTT. Protein: CASSSGGADTDTQYF.

The CDR3, as DNA: TGCGCCAGCAGCCACCGCTCTAGGACAGGGACAAACCTCTACGAGCAGTACTTC. Amino acids: CASSHRSRTGTNLYEQYF. This chain uses TRBV4-1 with TRBJ2-7; 8 bases agree with TRBD1. The germline gives CDR1 MGHRA, CDR2 YSYEKL. The CDR3 totals 18 residues. Trimming cost V 3 bases and J 3 bases; bases outside gene matches: 16.

The genes are TRBV6-9 and TRBJ2-1; D possibly corresponds to TRBD2 (7 bases). Germline V CDR1 and CDR2: MNHGY, SVAAGI. Trimming pared 9 bases from V and 10 bases from J, leaving 19 bases between. CDR3 length equals 13 residues. In DNA form, the CDR3 reads TGTGCCAGTAGCGAAGGGGGGGTCAGCGAGCAGTTCTTC. Amino acid sequence: CASSEGGVSEQFF.

The J gene is TRBJ1-6, the V gene TRBV5-6; TRBD1 agrees at 7 bases. Germline V gene data show CDR1 as SGHDT and CDR2 as YYEEEE. CDR3 length: 13 amino acids. Unmatched junction bases numbered 3, after V lost 3 bases and J lost 9 bases. DNA for the CDR3: TGTGCCAGCAGCTATGGACAGGCTTCACCCCTCCACTTT. Amino acid sequence: CASSYGQASPLHF.

The gene calls are TRBV5-1 and TRBJ1-6; 7 bases fit TRBD1. The CDR3 has 16 residues. Germline CDR1 is SGHRS and CDR2 is YFSETQ. J gave up 8 bases and V 2 bases, and 10 bases lay outside the gene matches. The CDR3 DNA is TGCGCCAGCAGCTTAGGGGGCGTGGGGGTAGATTCACCCCTCCACTTT. Amino acid sequence: CASSLGGVGVDSPLHF.

J is TRBJ2-7 and V is TRBV5-1; D might be TRBD1 (6 bases). This CDR3 has 11 residues. V lost 5 bases and J 6 bases, leaving 9 bases between the germline ends. The germline V gene has CDR1 SGHRS and CDR2 YFSETQ. CDR3 residues: CASREQGEQYF. The CDR3 DNA follows: TGCGCCAGCAGGGAACAGGGCGAGCAGTACTTC.

This chain uses TRBV9 with TRBJ2-5; no clear D gene. V was clipped by 0 bases and J by 1 base, with 10 bases between them. Germline V gene data show CDR1 as SGDLS and CDR2 as YYNGEE. The CDR3 runs to 15 residues. CDR3 protein: CASSVGLGSQETQYF. CDR3 DNA: TGTGCCAGCAGCGTAGGACTTGGGTCCCAAGAGACCCAGTACTTC.

The genes are TRBV6-1 and TRBJ1-1, with D tentatively TRBD1 (6 bases). This CDR3 is built from 15 residues. V lost 1 base, J lost 0 bases, and 9 bases lay in between. Germline lookup yields CDR1 MNHNS and CDR2 SASEGT. CDR3 bases: TGTGCCAGCAGTGAAGTTAAGGGGGTGAACACTGAAGCTTTCTTT. Translated, it gives CASSEVKGVNTEAFF.

The chain links TRBV5-1 to TRBJ2-2; TRBD2 matches 8 bases. Germline V gene data show CDR1 as SGHRS and CDR2 as YFSETQ. The CDR3 sequence is 17 residues long. The V and J ends lost 5 bases and 0 bases, in that order; junction bases with no gene match: 9. CDR3 DNA sequence: TGCGCCAGCAGAGGTTTTAAACTAGCGGCGAACACCGGGGAGCTGTTTTTT. It encodes CASRGFKLAANTGELFF.

The V and J genes are TRBV10-3 and TRBJ2-1; 8 bases line up with TRBD2. The CDR3 runs to 18 residues. V was pared by 0 bases and J by 2 bases, with 9 bases of the junction left unmatched. CDR1 and CDR2 (germline): ENHRY, SYGVKD. CDR3 amino acids: CAISESTLSSGAYNEQFF. The DNA for the CDR3 is TGTGCCATCAGTGAGTCGACGCTCAGTAGCGGGGCCTACAATGAGCAGTTCTTC.